This TCR beta chain comes out of a study of cytomegalovirus exposure and HLA in healthy donors. Broader study findings: According to the study, around 180 TCR beta chains were cytomegalovirus-associated. Trimming of TCR beta V- and J-genes showed a link, identified in a later analysis, to a missense DCLRE1C variant. Among donors in an Asian-associated ancestry cluster, a later analysis reportedly found fewer N-insertions than the roughly 700-donor mean.

CDR3 length: 15 amino acids. Germline V lookup: CDR1 SGHTA, CDR2 FQGNSA. Trimming removed 2 bases from V and 5 bases from J; junction bases left unmatched: 7. A remark on this clone: The antigen is unknown.

The PCR had 60 Vbeta and 13 Jbeta primers. Generated by immunoSEQ multiplex PCR, the TCRdb table keeps only in-frame clones and is missing some. Among 120,000 or so clones, approximately 66% were seen once, and the ten largest hold about 8%. This sequence originates from a woman in her forties in good health and CMV-seropositive. J is TRBJ2-5 and V is TRBV7-2; TRBD2 matches at 8 bases. Specimen: PBMCs. CDR3 sequence: CASSLFGGAGETQYF. In DNA, the CDR3 is TGTGCCAGCAGCTTATTCGGGGGGGCGGGGGAGACCCAGTACTTC.